These T cell receptor beta chains were read from a single sample in a study of control samples from healthy donors and cancer patients. This table comes from immunoSEQ multiplex PCR, and its TCRdb copy is limited to in-frame clones, with some not included. The table shows some 34,000 clones, with approximately 93% occurring only once. Sequencing was carried out using PBMCs. These receptors came from a man aged 40-49 years with colorectal cancer. Each CDR3 is given without its conserved first and last residue. Each record gives: CDR3 length, V gene, CDR3 protein.

len: 13; v_gene: TRBV11-3; CDR3aa: ASSLRGQGWGEQF
len: 12; v_gene: TRBV6-5; CDR3aa: ASSRDRSPYEQY
len: 11; v_gene: TRBV5-4; CDR3aa: ASSSDRAQPQH
len: 13; v_gene: TRBV5-4; CDR3aa: ASSFREGAGTEAF
len: 12; v_gene: TRBV18; CDR3aa: ASSPGTPRNEQF
len: 13; v_gene: TRBV11-2; CDR3aa: ASSLILSYNSPLH
len: 13; v_gene: TRBV11-2; CDR3aa: ASSARDREYNEQF
len: 12; v_gene: TRBV2; CDR3aa: ASRERVNTGELF
len: 14; v_gene: TRBV21-1; CDR3aa: ASSKGRADMNTEAF
len: 14; v_gene: TRBV11-2; CDR3aa: ASSLARSSYNSPLH
len: 14; v_gene: TRBV4-1; CDR3aa: ASSQDRSRESYGYT
len: 13; v_gene: TRBV19; CDR3aa: ASSTWTGGTQPQH
len: 12; v_gene: TRBV4-3; CDR3aa: ASSAKGGTDTQY
len: 9; v_gene: TRBV6-5; CDR3aa: ASSKTGELF
len: 13; v_gene: TRBV11-1; CDR3aa: ASSRGGPLNTEAF
len: 15; v_gene: TRBV4-2; CDR3aa: ASSRQTSGKSTGELF
len: 13; v_gene: TRBV11-2; CDR3aa: ASSLNRGPGGELF